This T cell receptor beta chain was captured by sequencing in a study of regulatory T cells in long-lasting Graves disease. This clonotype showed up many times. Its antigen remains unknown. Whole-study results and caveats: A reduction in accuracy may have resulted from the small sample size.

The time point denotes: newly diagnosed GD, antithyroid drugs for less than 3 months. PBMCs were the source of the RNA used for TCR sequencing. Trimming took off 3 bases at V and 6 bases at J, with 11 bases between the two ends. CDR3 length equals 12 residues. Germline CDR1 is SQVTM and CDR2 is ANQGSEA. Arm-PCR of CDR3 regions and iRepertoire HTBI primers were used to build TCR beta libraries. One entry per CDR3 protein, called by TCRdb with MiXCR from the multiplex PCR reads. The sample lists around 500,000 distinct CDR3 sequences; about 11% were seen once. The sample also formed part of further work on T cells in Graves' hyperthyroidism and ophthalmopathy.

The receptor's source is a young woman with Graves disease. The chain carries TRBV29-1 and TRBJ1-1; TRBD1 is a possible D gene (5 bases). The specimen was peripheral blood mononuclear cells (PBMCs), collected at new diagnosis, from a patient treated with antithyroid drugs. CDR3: CSVDYRDSEAFF. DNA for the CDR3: TGCAGCGTTGACTACCGGGACTCTGAAGCTTTCTTT. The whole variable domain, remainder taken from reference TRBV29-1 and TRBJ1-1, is SAVISQKPSRDICQRGTSLTIQCQVDSQVTMMFWYRQQPGQSLTLIATANQGSEATYESGFVIDKFPISRPNLTFSTLTVSNMSPEDSSIYLCSVDYRDSEAFFGQGTRLTVV.